The subject of this entry is one T cell receptor beta chain. Only in-frame clones appear in the TCRdb table, and some are missing; sequencing was by immunoSEQ multiplex PCR. The repertoire has some 40,000 clones, 85% of them found once; the top ten carry about 17%. The data were obtained in a study of OX40 agonist ivuxolimab in advanced cancers. The overall study: Of the patients, three showed partial responses, one with hepatocellular carcinoma and two with cutaneous melanoma.

CDR3 length: 13 amino acids. The V gene lost 3 bases and the J gene lost 6 bases, with 11 bases spanning the gap. Germline CDR1 reads LGHNT; CDR2 reads FRNRAP. Sampled blood was obtained at baseline, cycle 4 day 1, and cycle 7 day 1. The receptor was isolated from an adult with an advanced solid tumor such as melanoma, head and neck, liver or kidney cancer. This rearrangement joins TRBV12-5 to TRBJ1-1, with D uncertain. The starting material was CD4+ or CD8+ T cells sorted from blood, obtained in a trial of the OX40 agonist ivuxolimab. DNA of the CDR3: TGTGCTAGTGGTTTTGGGTCCAGGTCTGAAGCTTTCTTT. Protein product: CASGFGSRSEAFF.